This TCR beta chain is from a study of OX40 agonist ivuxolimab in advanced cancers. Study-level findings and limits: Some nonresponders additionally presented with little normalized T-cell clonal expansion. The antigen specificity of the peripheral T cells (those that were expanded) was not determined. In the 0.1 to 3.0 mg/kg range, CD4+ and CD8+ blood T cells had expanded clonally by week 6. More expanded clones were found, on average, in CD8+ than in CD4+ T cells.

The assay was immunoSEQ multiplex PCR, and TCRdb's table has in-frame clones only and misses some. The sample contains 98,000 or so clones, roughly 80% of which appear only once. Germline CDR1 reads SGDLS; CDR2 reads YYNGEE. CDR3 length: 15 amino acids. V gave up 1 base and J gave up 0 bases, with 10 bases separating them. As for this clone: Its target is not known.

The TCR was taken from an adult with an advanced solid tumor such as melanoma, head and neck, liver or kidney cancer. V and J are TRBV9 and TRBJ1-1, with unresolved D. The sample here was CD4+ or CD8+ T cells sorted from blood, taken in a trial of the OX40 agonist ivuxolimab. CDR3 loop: CASSVLTGLNTEAFF. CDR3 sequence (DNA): TGTGCCAGCAGCGTACTCACGGGCCTGAACACTGAAGCTTTCTTT.